There are many counts of the clone carrying this T cell receptor (beta chain). Its antigen is not identified. The entry originates in a study of early T cells in non-severe SARS-CoV-2 infection. Turning to the study itself: Sequencing of bulk RNA from unsorted whole blood was done, without chain pairing. Whole-study results and caveats: Anti-spike CD8 specificities were favored by VDJdb matching, whose results missed private and CD4 specificities.

Unique molecular identifiers were attached to individual cDNA molecules. TCRdb independently ran MiXCR on the 5' RACE reads; one entry per CDR3 protein. The data show tens of thousands of distinct CDR3 sequences, around 5% seen once. Sample: whole blood. This TCR derives from an adult who was a healthcare worker with PCR-confirmed SARS-CoV-2 infection or an uninfected control (not recorded which).

Written as DNA, the CDR3 is TGTGCCAGCGGCGACGGGGCACCCTACGAGCAGTACTTC. It specifies CASGDGAPYEQYF. The chain is built from TRBV6-2 or TRBV6-3 and TRBJ2-7; D may match TRBD1 or TRBD2 (5 bases each). Trimming removed 8 bases at V and 2 bases at J, with 13 bases between. The CDR3 extends over 13 amino acids. CDR1 and CDR2 from the germline V gene are MNHEY and SVGEGT.